These T cell receptor beta chains were read from a single sample in a study of blood T cell repertoires in COVID-19. Sequencing used immunoSEQ multiplex PCR; TCRdb keeps in-frame clones, though not all of them. The sample has a few hundred thousand clones; about 87% are singletons. Specimen: peripheral blood. Receptors originate from a man aged 60 to 69 who had recovered from COVID-19. Each CDR3 is given with its conserved first and last residue. The D gene is left open where the match is weak. Part of the rows lack a size; the others show once, few, many or a class for expanded clones.

d_gene: TRBD2
len: 15
v_gene: TRBV27
j_gene: TRBJ2-2
abundance: -
CDR3nt: TGTGCCAGCAATCTTTTGGGGGGAGGGACCGGGGAGCTGTTTTTT
CDR3aa: CASNLLGGGTGELFF

d_gene: TRBD2
len: 15
v_gene: TRBV7-6
j_gene: TRBJ2-2
abundance: -
CDR3nt: TGTGCCAGCAGCTTGACGGGGGGGCACACCGGGGAGCTGTTTTTT
CDR3aa: CASSLTGGHTGELFF

d_gene: -
len: 17
v_gene: TRBV6-6
j_gene: TRBJ1-6
abundance: -
CDR3nt: TGTGCCAGCAGTCCCACCGTCGGGGGGTCGGGTAATTCACCCCTCCACTTT
CDR3aa: CASSPTVGGSGNSPLHF

d_gene: TRBD1
len: 15
v_gene: TRBV6-5
j_gene: TRBJ2-5
abundance: -
CDR3nt: TGTGCCAGCAGAACGGACAGGGGGCGAAAAGAGACCCAGTACTTC
CDR3aa: CASRTDRGRKETQYF

d_gene: TRBD1
len: 15
v_gene: TRBV19
j_gene: TRBJ1-6
abundance: -
CDR3nt: TGTGCCAGTACCCCCGGACAGGGGGCTAATTCACCCCTCCACTTT
CDR3aa: CASTPGQGANSPLHF

d_gene: -
len: 14
v_gene: TRBV30
j_gene: TRBJ1-3
abundance: -
CDR3nt: TGTGCCTGGAATAGGGGGATCTCTGGAAACACCATATATTTT
CDR3aa: CAWNRGISGNTIYF

d_gene: TRBD2
len: 16
v_gene: TRBV11-3
j_gene: TRBJ2-1
abundance: -
CDR3nt: TGTGCCAGCAGCAAGAATGCGGGGGGGCCCGGTAATGAGCAGTTCTTC
CDR3aa: CASSKNAGGPGNEQFF

d_gene: TRBD1
len: 12
v_gene: TRBV15
j_gene: TRBJ2-3
abundance: -
CDR3nt: TGTGCCACCAGCAGAAGACAGGGGCCGCAGTATTTT
CDR3aa: CATSRRQGPQYF

d_gene: -
len: 13
v_gene: TRBV12-5
j_gene: TRBJ1-1
abundance: -
CDR3nt: TGTGCTAGTGGCCCCTGGCAGGGAACTGAAGCTTTCTTT
CDR3aa: CASGPWQGTEAFF

d_gene: -
len: 14
v_gene: TRBV5-1
j_gene: TRBJ2-4
abundance: -
CDR3nt: TGCGCCAGCAGCTTGGGGCAGGGGCAAAACATTCAGTACTTC
CDR3aa: CASSLGQGQNIQYF

d_gene: TRBD2
len: 18
v_gene: TRBV5-4
j_gene: TRBJ2-5
abundance: once
CDR3nt: TGTGCCAGCAGCTTGGGAGCTTCCGGGGGGGCCCTCAGCGGGACCCAGTACTTC
CDR3aa: CASSLGASGGALSGTQYF

d_gene: TRBD2
len: 15
v_gene: TRBV5-1
j_gene: TRBJ2-2
abundance: -
CDR3nt: TGCGCCAGCAGTCCCAGCGGGGGGTTTGTCGGGGAGCTGTTTTTT
CDR3aa: CASSPSGGFVGELFF

d_gene: TRBD1
len: 13
v_gene: TRBV3-1/TRBV3-2
j_gene: TRBJ2-1
abundance: once
CDR3nt: TGTGCCAGCAGCCAAGGCGGCCCGGGACAGTGGCTCTTC
CDR3aa: CASSQGGPGQWLF

d_gene: TRBD1
len: 14
v_gene: TRBV18
j_gene: TRBJ1-1
abundance: -
CDR3nt: TGTGCCAGCTCACCTTTAGGCAGGGGGTGGGAAGCTTTCTTT
CDR3aa: CASSPLGRGWEAFF

d_gene: TRBD1
len: 16
v_gene: TRBV6-5
j_gene: TRBJ2-5
abundance: -
CDR3nt: TGTGCCAGCAGTTACGTGGGGACAGGGGTCGGAGAGACCCAGTACTTC
CDR3aa: CASSYVGTGVGETQYF

d_gene: TRBD1
len: 14
v_gene: TRBV7-2
j_gene: TRBJ1-2
abundance: once
CDR3nt: TGTGCCAGCAGCACGGGACAGGGGCGCAGGGGCTACACCTTC
CDR3aa: CASSTGQGRRGYTF

d_gene: TRBD1
len: 14
v_gene: TRBV6-5
j_gene: TRBJ1-1
abundance: -
CDR3nt: TGTGCCAGCAGGCCGACAGGGTTGAACACTGAAGCTTTCTTT
CDR3aa: CASRPTGLNTEAFF

d_gene: TRBD1
len: 16
v_gene: TRBV4-1
j_gene: TRBJ1-2
abundance: -
CDR3nt: TGCGCCAGCAGCCAATTCGACCTCGGGACAGGGGGAATCTACACCTTC
CDR3aa: CASSQFDLGTGGIYTF

d_gene: TRBD2
len: 14
v_gene: TRBV6-5
j_gene: TRBJ2-7
abundance: -
CDR3nt: TGTGCCAGCATGGGGGGGGGAGCCTCAGACGAGCAGTACTTC
CDR3aa: CASMGGGASDEQYF